This T cell receptor beta chain appears in the sequencing data of a study of identical twins. Study-level findings and limits: Twin pairs' shared out-of-frame alpha sequences were enriched in low generation probability. Fewer insertions characterized abundant cord blood beta clonotypes, whereas memory repertoires showed none.

The CDR3 runs to 14 residues. The V segment lost 1 base and the J segment 4 bases; nucleotides outside the gene matches: 6. Germline V gene sequence: CDR1 DFQATT, CDR2 SNEGSKA (reference sequence). Of note for this clonotype: Its specificity is unknown.

A universal primer site arose from template switching, and cDNA bore unique molecular identifiers. TCRdb used MiXCR to reprocess the 5' RACE reads, holding one entry per CDR3 protein. The sample shows about 570,000 distinct CDR3 sequences, 7.5% to 10% of them seen only once. These data are also associated with another study on yellow fever vaccine responses in identical twins.

Sequencing was carried out using PBMCs. The TCR was taken from a woman aged 18-35 years in good health. The rearrangement links TRBV20-1 to TRBJ2-7; 8 bases agree with TRBD2. Written as DNA, the CDR3 is TGCAGTGCTAGAGGGCTAGCGGGCCTGTACGAGCAGTACTTC. Its translation: CSARGLAGLYEQYF.